This T cell receptor beta chain stems from a study of shared T cell receptors in the human thymus. Assay used: immunoSEQ multiplex PCR; TCRdb lists only in-frame clones, some missing. The sample consists of 600,000 or so clones, 87% of them appearing once. Germline assignment: CDR1 MNHNY and CDR2 SVGAGI (reference sequence). V lost 6 bases to trimming and J lost 1 base; unmatched junction nucleotides: 7. The CDR3 loop spans 16 amino acids. These data also featured in a second study, about human thymus T cells. That investigation notes: The thymus tissue came from resections taken during corrective heart surgery.

The sample consisted of thymocytes. The J gene is TRBJ2-5, the V gene TRBV6-6; 11 bases are a match to TRBD2. The receptor comes from a boy younger than two with a congenital heart defect. The CDR3 region is CASRTLAGGFQETQYF. The DNA of the CDR3 is TGTGCCAGCAGGACCCTAGCGGGGGGTTTCCAAGAGACCCAGTACTTC.